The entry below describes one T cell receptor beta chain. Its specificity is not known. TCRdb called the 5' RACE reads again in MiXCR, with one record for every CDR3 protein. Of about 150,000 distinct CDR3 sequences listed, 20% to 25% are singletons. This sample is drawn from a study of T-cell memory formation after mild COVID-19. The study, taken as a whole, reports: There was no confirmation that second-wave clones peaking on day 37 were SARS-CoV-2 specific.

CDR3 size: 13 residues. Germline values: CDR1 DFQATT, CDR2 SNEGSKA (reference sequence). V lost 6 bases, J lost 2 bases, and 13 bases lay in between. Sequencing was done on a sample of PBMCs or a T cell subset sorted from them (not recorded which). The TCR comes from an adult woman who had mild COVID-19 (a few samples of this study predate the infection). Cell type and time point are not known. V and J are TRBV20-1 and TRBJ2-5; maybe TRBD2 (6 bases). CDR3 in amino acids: CSAGTDEQETQYF. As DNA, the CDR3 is TGCAGTGCCGGGACTGACGAACAAGAGACCCAGTACTTC.